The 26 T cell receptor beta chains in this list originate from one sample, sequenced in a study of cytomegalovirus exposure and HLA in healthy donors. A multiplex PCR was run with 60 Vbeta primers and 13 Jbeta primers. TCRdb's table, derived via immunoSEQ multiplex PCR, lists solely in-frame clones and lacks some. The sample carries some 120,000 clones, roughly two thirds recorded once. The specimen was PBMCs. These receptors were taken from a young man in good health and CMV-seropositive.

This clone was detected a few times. The CDR3 spells CASTAGASNEQFF. The CDR3, as DNA: TGTGCCAGCACAGCGGGAGCCAGCAATGAGCAGTTCTTC. The rearrangement uses TRBV28 and TRBJ2-1; 8 bases agree with TRBD2. J gave up 6 bases and V 7 bases, and 5 bases lay outside the gene matches. This CDR3 has 13 residues. Germline V gene data show CDR1 as MDHEN and CDR2 as SYDVKM.

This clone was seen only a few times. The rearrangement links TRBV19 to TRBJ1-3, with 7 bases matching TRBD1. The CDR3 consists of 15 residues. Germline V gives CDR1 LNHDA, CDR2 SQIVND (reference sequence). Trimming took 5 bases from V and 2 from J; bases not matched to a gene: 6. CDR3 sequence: CASSEDRVTGNTIYF. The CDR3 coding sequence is TGTGCCAGTAGTGAAGACAGGGTAACTGGAAACACCATATATTTT.

The CDR3 DNA reads as TGTGCAAGTCGCTTAGCGATGTTACTACGGAAGAGGAATCAGCCCCAGCATTTT. This encodes CASRLAMLLRKRNQPQHF. The chain uses TRBV12-2 and TRBJ1-5. TRBV12-2 is listed as a pseudogene. This CDR3 contains 18 residues.

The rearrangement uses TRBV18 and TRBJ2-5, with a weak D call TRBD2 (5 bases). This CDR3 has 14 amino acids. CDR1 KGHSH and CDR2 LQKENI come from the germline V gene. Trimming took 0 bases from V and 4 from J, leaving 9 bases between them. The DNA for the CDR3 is TGTGCCAGCTCACCACCGGCGGGCGGAGAGACCCAGTACTTC. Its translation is CASSPPAGGETQYF. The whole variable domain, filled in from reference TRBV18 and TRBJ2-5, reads NAGVMQNPRHLVRRRGQEARLRCSPMKGHSHVYWYRQLPEEGLKFMVYLQKENIIDESGMPKERFSAEFPKEGPSILRIQQVVRGDSAAYFCASSPPAGGETQYFGPGTRLLVL.

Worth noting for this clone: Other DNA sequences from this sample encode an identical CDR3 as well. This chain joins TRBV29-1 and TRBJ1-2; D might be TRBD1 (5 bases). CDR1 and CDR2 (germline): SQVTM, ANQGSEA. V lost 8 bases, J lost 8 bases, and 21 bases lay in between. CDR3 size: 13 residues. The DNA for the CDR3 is TGCAGCCCCAAGGCACAGGCCGAGAGGGGCTACACCTTC. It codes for CSPKAQAERGYTF.

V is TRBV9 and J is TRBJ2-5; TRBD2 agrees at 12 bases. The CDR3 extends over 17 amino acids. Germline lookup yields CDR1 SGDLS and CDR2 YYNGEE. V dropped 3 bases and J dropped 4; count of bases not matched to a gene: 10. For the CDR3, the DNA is TGTGCCAGCAGCGAGGGAATACTAGCGGGAGGAGGAGAGACCCAGTACTTC. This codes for CASSEGILAGGGETQYF.

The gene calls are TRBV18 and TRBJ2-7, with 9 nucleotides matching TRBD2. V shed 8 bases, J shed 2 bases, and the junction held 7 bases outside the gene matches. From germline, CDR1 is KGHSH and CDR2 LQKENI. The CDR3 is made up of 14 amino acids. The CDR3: CASTETSGTYEQYF. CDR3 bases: TGTGCCAGCACGGAGACTAGCGGAACCTACGAGCAGTACTTC. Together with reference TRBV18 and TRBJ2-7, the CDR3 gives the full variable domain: NAGVMQNPRHLVRRRGQEARLRCSPMKGHSHVYWYRQLPEEGLKFMVYLQKENIIDESGMPKERFSAEFPKEGPSILRIQQVVRGDSAAYFCASTETSGTYEQYFGPGTRLTVT.

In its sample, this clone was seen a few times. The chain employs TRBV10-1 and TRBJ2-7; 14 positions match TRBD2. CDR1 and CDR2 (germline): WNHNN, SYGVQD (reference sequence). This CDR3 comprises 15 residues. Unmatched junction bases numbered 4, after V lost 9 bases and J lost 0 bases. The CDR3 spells CARGTSGSISYEQYF. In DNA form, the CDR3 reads TGCGCCAGGGGGACTAGCGGGAGTATCTCCTACGAGCAGTACTTC.

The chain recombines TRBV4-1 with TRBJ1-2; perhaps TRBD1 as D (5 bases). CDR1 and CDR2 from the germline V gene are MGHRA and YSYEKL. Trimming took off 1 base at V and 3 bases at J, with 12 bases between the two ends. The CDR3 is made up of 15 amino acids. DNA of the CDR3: TGCGCCAGCAGCCAAGTTTCTAGGGGCGACTATGGCTACACCTTC. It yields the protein CASSQVSRGDYGYTF.

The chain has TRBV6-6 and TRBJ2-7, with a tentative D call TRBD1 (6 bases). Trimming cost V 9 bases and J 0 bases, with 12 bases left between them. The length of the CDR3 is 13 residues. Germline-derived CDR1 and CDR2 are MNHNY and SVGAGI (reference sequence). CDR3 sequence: CASLDSNSYEQYF. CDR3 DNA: TGTGCCAGTTTGGACAGTAACTCCTACGAGCAGTACTTC.

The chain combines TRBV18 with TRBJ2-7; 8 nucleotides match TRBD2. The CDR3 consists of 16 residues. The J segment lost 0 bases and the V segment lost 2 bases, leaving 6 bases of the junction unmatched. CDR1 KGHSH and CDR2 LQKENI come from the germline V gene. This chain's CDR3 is CASSPSLAGNSYEQYF. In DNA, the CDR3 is TGTGCCAGCTCACCATCCCTAGCGGGCAACTCCTACGAGCAGTACTTC.

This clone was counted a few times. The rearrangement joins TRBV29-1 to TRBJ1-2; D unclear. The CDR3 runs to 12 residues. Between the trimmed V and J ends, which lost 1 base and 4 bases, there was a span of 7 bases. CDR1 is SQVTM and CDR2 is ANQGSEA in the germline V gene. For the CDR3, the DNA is TGCAGCGTTGAAGGAACAGCCTATGGCTACACCTTC. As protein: CSVEGTAYGYTF.

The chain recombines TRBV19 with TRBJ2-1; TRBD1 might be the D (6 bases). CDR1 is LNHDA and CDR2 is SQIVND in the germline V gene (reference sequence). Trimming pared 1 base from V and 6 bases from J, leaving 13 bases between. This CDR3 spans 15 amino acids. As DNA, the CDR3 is TGTGCCAGTAGTATAGTTCTGGGGGCCGGCAATGAGCAGTTCTTC. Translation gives CASSIVLGAGNEQFF. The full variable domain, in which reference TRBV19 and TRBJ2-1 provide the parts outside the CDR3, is DGGITQSPKYLFRKEGQNVTLSCEQNLNHDAMYWYRQDPGQGLRLIYYSQIVNDFQKGDIAEGYSVSREKKESFPLTVTSAQKNPTAFYLCASSIVLGAGNEQFFGPGTRLTVL.

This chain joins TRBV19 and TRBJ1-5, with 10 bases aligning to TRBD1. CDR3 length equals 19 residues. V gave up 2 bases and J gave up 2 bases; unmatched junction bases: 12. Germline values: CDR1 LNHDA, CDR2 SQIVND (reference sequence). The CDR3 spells CASSISGDRGLRGNQPQHF. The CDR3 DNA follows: TGTGCCAGTAGTATATCAGGGGACAGGGGATTGAGAGGCAATCAGCCCCAGCATTTT.

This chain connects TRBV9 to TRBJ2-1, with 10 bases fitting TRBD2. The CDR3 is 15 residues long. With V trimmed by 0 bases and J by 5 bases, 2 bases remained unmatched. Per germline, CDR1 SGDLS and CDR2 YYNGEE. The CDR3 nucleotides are TGTGCCAGCAGCGTAGGAGGGACTAGCGACAATGAGCAGTTCTTC. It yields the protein CASSVGGTSDNEQFF.

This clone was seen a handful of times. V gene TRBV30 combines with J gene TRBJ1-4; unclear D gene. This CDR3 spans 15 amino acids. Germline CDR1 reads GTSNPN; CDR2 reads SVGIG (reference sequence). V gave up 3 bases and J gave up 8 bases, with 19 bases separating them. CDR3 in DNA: TGTGCCTGGAGATTTCGGGGAAGCTTAGGCGAAAAACTGTTTTTT. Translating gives CAWRFRGSLGEKLFF.

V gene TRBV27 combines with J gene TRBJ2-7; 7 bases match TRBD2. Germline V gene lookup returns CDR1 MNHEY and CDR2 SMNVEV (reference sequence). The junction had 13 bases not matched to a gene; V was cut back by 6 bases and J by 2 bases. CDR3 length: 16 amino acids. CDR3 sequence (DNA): TGTGCCAGCAGCCGACTGTGGGAGGGCCCTCCCTACGAGCAGTACTTC. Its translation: CASSRLWEGPPYEQYF.

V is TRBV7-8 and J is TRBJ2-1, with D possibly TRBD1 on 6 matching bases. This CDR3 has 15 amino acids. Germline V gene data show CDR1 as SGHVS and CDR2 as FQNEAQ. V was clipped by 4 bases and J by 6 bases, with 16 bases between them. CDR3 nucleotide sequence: TGTGCCAGCAGCTGGGGACAAGGGATGGCCAATGAGCAGTTCTTC. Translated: CASSWGQGMANEQFF.

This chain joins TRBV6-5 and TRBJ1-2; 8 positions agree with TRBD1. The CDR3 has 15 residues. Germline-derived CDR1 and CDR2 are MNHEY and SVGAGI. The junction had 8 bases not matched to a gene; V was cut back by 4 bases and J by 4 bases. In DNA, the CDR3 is TGTGCCAGCAGTTCCCAGGGGGCGAGGAGCTATGGCTACACCTTC. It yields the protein CASSSQGARSYGYTF.

CDR3 DNA sequence: TGTGCCAGCAGCCCCCGGACTAGCGGGACCCTAGACACAGATACGCAGTATTTT. It codes for CASSPRTSGTLDTDTQYF. This sequence joins TRBV7-2 and TRBJ2-3; TRBD2 agrees at 12 bases. Germline-derived CDR1 and CDR2 are SGHTA and FQGNSA. This CDR3 contains 18 residues. Trimming took 5 bases from V and 2 from J; bases not matched to a gene: 11.

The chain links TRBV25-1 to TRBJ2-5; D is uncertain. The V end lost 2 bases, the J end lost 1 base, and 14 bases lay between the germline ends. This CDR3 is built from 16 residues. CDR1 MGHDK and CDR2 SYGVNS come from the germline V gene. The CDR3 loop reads CASSETDWPSQETQYF. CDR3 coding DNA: TGTGCCAGCAGTGAAACCGACTGGCCCAGCCAAGAGACCCAGTACTTC.

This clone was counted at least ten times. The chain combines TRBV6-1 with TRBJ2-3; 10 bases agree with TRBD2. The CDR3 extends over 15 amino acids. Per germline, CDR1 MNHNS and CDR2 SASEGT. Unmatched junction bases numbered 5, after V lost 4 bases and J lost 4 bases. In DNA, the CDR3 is TGTGCCAGCAGTGGGCTAGCGGGAGCATCAGATACGCAGTATTTT. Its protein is CASSGLAGASDTQYF.

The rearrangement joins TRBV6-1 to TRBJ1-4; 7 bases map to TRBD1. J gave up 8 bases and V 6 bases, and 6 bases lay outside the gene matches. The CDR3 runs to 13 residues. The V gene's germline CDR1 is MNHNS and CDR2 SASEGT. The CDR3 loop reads CASRGQSAEKLFF. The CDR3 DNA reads TGTGCCAGCAGGGGACAGAGTGCCGAAAAACTGTTTTTT.

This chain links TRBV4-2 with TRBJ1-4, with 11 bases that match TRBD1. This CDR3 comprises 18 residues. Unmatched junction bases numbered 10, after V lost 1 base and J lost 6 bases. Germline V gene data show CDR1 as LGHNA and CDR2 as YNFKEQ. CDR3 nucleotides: TGTGCCAGCAGCCAAGGACTCCGGACAGGGGGCACGGATGAAAAACTGTTTTTT. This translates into CASSQGLRTGGTDEKLFF.

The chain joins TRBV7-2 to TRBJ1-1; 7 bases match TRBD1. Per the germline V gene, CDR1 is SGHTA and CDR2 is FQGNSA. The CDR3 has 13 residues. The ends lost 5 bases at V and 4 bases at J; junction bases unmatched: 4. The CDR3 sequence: CASSPTGATEAFF. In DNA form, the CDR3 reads TGTGCCAGCAGCCCAACAGGGGCCACTGAAGCTTTCTTT.

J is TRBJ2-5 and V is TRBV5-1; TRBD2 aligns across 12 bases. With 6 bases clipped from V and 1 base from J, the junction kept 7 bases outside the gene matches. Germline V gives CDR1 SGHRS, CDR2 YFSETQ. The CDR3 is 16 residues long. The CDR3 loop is CASNPGLAGFQETQYF. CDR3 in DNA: TGCGCCAGCAACCCGGGACTAGCGGGCTTCCAAGAGACCCAGTACTTC.